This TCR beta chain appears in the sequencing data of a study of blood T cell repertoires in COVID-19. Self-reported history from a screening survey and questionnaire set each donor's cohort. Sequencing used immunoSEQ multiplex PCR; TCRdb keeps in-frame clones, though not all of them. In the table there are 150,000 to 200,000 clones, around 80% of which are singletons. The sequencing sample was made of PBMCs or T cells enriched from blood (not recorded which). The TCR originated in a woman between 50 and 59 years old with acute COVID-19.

The CDR3 loop reads CASSFASAEAFF. CDR3 in DNA: TGTGCCAGCAGTTTCGCTTCAGCTGAAGCTTTCTTT. The rearrangement joins TRBV28 to TRBJ1-1; no clear D gene. The CDR3 extends over 12 amino acids. V was pared by 3 bases and J by 6 bases, with 8 bases between. Germline values: CDR1 MDHEN, CDR2 SYDVKM.